Detailed here is one T cell receptor (beta chain). Its antigen remains undetermined. Base-call qualities are not available, and no considerably larger clone is one nucleotide away. These data belong to a study of cytomegalovirus exposure and HLA in healthy donors (dated by TCRdb to 2015 to 2018). Concerning the study at large: An earlier analysis of 587 of the donors reported about 300 Gb of sequence data and 117 million unique TCR beta sequences obtained from 180 million or so T cells. On average, around 240,000 unique TCR beta nucleotide sequences were sequenced per donor among some 430 genotyped donors of the cohort, with roughly 20% of those sequences being non-productive. Four or five DR-DQ haplotypes were handled as single units for association and clustering, since linkage in the cohort was strong. To decide whether each TCR beta V gene segment behaved as functional or pseudogenic, an earlier analysis of over 500 of the donors relied on high-throughput TCR beta sequencing. Along with the approximately 650-subject first cohort, a separate validation cohort of around 120 different subjects was used. Typing coverage differed by locus: A, B, C, DRB1 and DQB1 were typed in roughly 629-630 donors, DQA1 in about 500, DPA1 in around 600, and DPB1 in around 440. The study profiled the T cell repertoires of hundreds of subjects by immunosequencing and related them to cytomegalovirus serostatus. HLA typing included class I and class II loci at four-digit resolution. An early release that covered roughly 600 HLA-typed donors contained about 290 gigabases of sequencing data and tens of millions of unique TCR sequences. Alongside the repertoire data, information on donor age, sex, ethnicity and CMV serostatus was compiled. A later analysis re-analyzed previously published TCR beta repertoires from roughly 690 donors and added high-resolution HLA genotyping to study TCR occurrence patterns. To predict cytomegalovirus infection status, the study combined high-throughput TCR immunosequencing, statistical association of individual TCRs with disease status, and machine learning. Among the roughly 400 genotyped donors, approximately 82% belonged to the genetic ancestry cluster associated with self-reported Caucasian donors. Rather than drawing on any new phenotypic data, the later analysis identified candidate immune exposures from TCR beta sequences and the way those sequences occurred across donors. The study aimed to test whether cataloging public T cell receptors could reveal signatures of past pathogen exposure. A later genetic analysis used genome-wide SNP genotypes for about 60% of the roughly 670 donors, treating that subset as a discovery cohort. Every repertoire in the discovery cohort had been generated on one and the same sequencing platform. Results and caveats for the whole study, not just this receptor: Because HLA typing was unavailable for some donors at each locus, only the typed subset was used in association tests. Sequencing depth was assumed to be roughly uniform across donors in the presence/absence analyses, though that assumption may not hold. The only immune exposure information available for the cohort was CMV serostatus. Most TCR sequences were observed very rarely across donors, whereas some public TCRs were present in many individuals. Several of the top co-occurrence clusters appeared to be linked to parvovirus B19, influenza, CMV and Epstein-Barr virus, according to a later analysis. Linkage disequilibrium might explain the correlated functional status among segregating V segments, but an unknown experimental factor could not be ruled out. In a later genetic analysis, fewer N-insertions in productive TCRs were reported among donors in an Asian-associated ancestry cluster than the approximately 630-donor mean. When HLA alleles, especially DR and DQ, strongly co-occurred, attributing TCR associations to individual alleles was difficult. In a later analysis, HLA-associated TCR beta chains showed more clonal expansion and lower generation probabilities than non-associated chains that were equally common. It was suggested by the authors that the approach could potentially be generalized to other disease states and immunological phenotypes. An association between a missense DCLRE1C variant and V-gene and J-gene trimming of TCR beta chains was found in a later genetic analysis and replicated in an independent cohort. In vitro tests confirmed that a few of the cytomegalovirus-associated TCR beta chains recognize cytomegalovirus antigens. The sequencing pipeline was judged likely to have produced a cluster of highly shared sequence variants as a technical artifact. A later analysis associated around 16,000 TCR beta sequences with specific HLA alleles at a false discovery rate of 0.05. This cohort had only TCR beta chains sequenced, and the lack of alpha or paired-chain data limited which features could be detected. Most CMV-associated TCR beta chains appeared to be HLA-restricted in a later analysis, and the HLA associations seemed to be driven largely by CMV exposure. In both the original and validation cohorts, the classifier was reported to diagnose cytomegalovirus status with high specificity and sensitivity. In a later analysis, TCR association rates were found to vary across HLA loci, with the most associated TCRs seen for DRB1 alleles and the fewest for HLA-C alleles. In an earlier analysis of fewer than 700 of the donors, most TCR beta V segments appeared in productive rearrangements about 87% or about 30% of the time, broadly matching IMGT annotations. A further reported finding was that TCR beta sequences accurately predicted the HLA-A and HLA-B alleles for most subjects in the first cohort. The 87-base-pair reads could not distinguish some IMGT-functional V segments, including TRBV6-2 and TRBV6-3, so those segments were excluded. Because counts were too low, some 17 rarely observed V segments, including chromosome 9 orphons, were left out of the earlier analysis of 500 to 650 of the donors. The study gave a list of roughly 150 TCR beta chains associated with cytomegalovirus.

The cohort comprised hundreds of healthy bone marrow donors. At the time of sampling, every cohort member was nominally healthy, though immune exposures that went unrecorded were likely present. The donor was CMV seropositive and belonged to the group of 250 to 300 seropositive cohort members. Every donor gave a peripheral blood sample, and the peripheral blood mononuclear cells from that sample were used for TCR beta sequencing. Genomic DNA extraction from the blood cell samples was performed with the Qiagen DNeasy Blood Extraction Kit. CDR1 SEHNR and CDR2 FQNEAQ were looked up in the germline V gene (reference sequence). Its CDR3 holds 16 amino acids, cysteine through phenylalanine. Just CDR3 DNA is preserved here, 48 bases in frame from base 1. Trimming takes 3 bases off V and 1 base off J; junction bases not matched to a gene: 5. The library was generated by the immunoSEQ multiplex PCR assay. A mixture of 60 forward primers for TCR Vbeta segments and 13 reverse primers for TCR Jbeta segments was used in the multiplex PCR. Amplification of the CDR3 region of rearranged TCR beta genes was performed with a multiplex PCR assay on genomic DNA. On the Illumina HiSeq System, the amplified TCR beta libraries were sequenced as 87-base-pair reads. In the paper's pipeline: Across the 670 or so repertoires, a later analysis counted around 80 million unique TCR beta chains, some 11 million of which were shared by at least two donors. A nearest-neighbor algorithm error-corrected the raw reads and collapsed the reads into unique sequences, merging closely related sequences to remove PCR and sequencing errors. Alignment of CDR3 sequences to IMGT reference sequences was used to assign V, D and J gene segments. Each retained sequence needed at least a six-nucleotide match to both a V gene segment and a J gene segment. Rearrangements were classified as productive when the CDR3 lacked stop codons and remained in frame with V and J, and all other rearrangements were classified as non-productive. Following IMGT convention, CDR3 was defined as the stretch from the second conserved V-encoded cysteine up to the conserved J-encoded phenylalanine. The earlier analysis of fewer than 750 of the donors excluded sequences that lacked an unambiguous match to a single V gene segment. In an earlier analysis of a few hundred of the donors, a V segment was called functional when productive rearrangements were above 56.7%, and segregating when the standard deviation between donors exceeded 5%. A statistical classification framework was developed to diagnose cytomegalovirus status using the catalog of TCR beta chain sequences. In a later analysis, V and J genes were assigned by comparing TCR nucleotide sequences against IMGT/GENE-DB human TR gene sequences. In a later analysis, CDR3 sequences and most-parsimonious VDJ recombination scenarios were assigned using the TCRdist pipeline. In a later analysis, every TCR beta chain was defined by the combination of its CDR3 amino acid sequence and its V-gene family, and reads without a unique V-gene family were dropped. As a way to deal with suspected cross-contamination and a sequencing artifact, a later analysis dropped hundreds of nucleotide sequences that were highly shared and had low generation probability. For each public chain, a later analysis derived a clonal expansion index from normalized ranks of inferred template counts within each repertoire. In a later analysis, generation probabilities were computed with a VDJ recombination model fitted to out-of-frame rearrangements, and the resulting probabilities were checked against IGoR. In a later analysis, TCR-TCR, TCR-HLA and TCR-CMV co-occurrence was scored with hypergeometric tests, and a repertoire-size bias correction was applied to TCR pairs. In a later analysis, false discovery rates were estimated by permuting HLA or CMV assignments 20 times. In a later analysis, co-occurring TCRs were grouped with DBSCAN, and TCRdist sequence similarity was added when clustering was performed within HLA-allele-positive subsets. Repertoires with fewer than 30,000 or more than 120,000 public chains, plus five repertoires with anomalous nucleotide sharing, were excluded from co-occurrence clustering. The table comes from immuneACCESS by way of TCRdb, which keeps in-frame sequences with V and J called. Part of the clones is missing from these tables; in studies checked, under half for an unresolved V gene and the rest for unknown reasons. V, J and clone size derive from that table, while D and trimming were established from the DNA sequence. The sample has about 260,000 clones on record, approximately 84% of them singletons. Approximately 2% of the sample belongs to the ten largest clones.

The chain employs TRBV7-9 and TRBJ2-2; 7 nucleotides in the junction match TRBD2. This TCR came from a woman between 40 and 50 years old in good health and CMV-seropositive. Specimen: PBMCs. The bases are TGTGCCAGCAGCTTCGTTAGCGGGTTGAACACCGGGGAGCTGTTTTTT. It codes for CASSFVSGLNTGELFF.